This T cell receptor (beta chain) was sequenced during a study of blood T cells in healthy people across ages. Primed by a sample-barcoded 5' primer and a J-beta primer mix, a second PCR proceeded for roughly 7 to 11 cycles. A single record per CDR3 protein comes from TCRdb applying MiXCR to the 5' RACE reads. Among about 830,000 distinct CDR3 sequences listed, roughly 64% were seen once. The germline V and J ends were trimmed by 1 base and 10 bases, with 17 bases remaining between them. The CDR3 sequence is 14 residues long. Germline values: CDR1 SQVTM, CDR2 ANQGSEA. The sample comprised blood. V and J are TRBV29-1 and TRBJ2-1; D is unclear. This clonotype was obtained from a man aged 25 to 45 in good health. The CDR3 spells CSVEGTLDLREQFF. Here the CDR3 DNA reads TGCAGCGTTGAAGGGACCCTCGACTTGCGCGAGCAGTTCTTC.